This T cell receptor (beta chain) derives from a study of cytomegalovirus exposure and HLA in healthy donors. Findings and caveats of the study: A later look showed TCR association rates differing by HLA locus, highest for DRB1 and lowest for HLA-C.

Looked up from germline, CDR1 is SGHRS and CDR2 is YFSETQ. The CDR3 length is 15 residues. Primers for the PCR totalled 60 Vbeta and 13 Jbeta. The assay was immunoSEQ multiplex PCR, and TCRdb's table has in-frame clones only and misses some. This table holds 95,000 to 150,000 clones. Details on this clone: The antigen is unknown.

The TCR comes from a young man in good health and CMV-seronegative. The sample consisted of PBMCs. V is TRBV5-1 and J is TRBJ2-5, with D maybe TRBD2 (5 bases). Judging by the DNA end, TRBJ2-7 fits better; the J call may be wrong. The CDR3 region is CASSGGGGANYEQYF. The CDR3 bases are TGCGCCAGCAGCGGCGGAGGTGGAGCGAACTACGAGCAGTACTTC.